This T cell receptor beta chain is from a study of blood T cells in healthy people across ages. As to this clonotype: What it recognizes is unknown.

In each sample, at least 7 million PBMCs were isolated. Study-wide results and caveats: Fewer expanded clones and more diversity marked long-lived versus aged donors.

Trimming removed 0 bases from V and 4 bases from J, with 15 bases in between. CDR3 length: 16 residues. Per the germline V gene, CDR1 is LGHNA and CDR2 is YNFKEQ. The second PCR ran roughly 7 to 12 cycles with a sample-barcoded 5' primer and J-beta primers. From the 5' RACE reads, TCRdb called clonotypes with MiXCR, one entry per CDR3 protein. This sample has some 760,000 distinct CDR3 sequences, with more than 20% found just once. The data were also submitted as part of a second study, on T cells of mothers and their children. As that report states: A few healthy Caucasian mothers and their six children were the donors. Thymic selection shapes TCR recombination output in related pairs, and it does so similarly in unrelated pairs.

Sequencing was performed on blood. The source of this sequence is a boy aged 5 to 17 in good health. The rearrangement joins TRBV4-2 to TRBJ1-2; possible D gene TRBD1, 6 bases. The CDR3 spells CASSQDLTQGIYGYTF. The CDR3 nucleotides read TGTGCCAGCAGCCAAGATCTGACCCAGGGGATCTATGGCTACACCTTC.